This T cell receptor beta chain originates from a study of radiation and T cells in renal cell carcinoma. Findings and limits, study-wide: No pretreatment tumor biopsies were available for baseline clonotypes. In blood, top tumor clones expanded by 2 weeks, shrinking by 4.

The CDR3 totals 12 residues. V shed 3 bases, J shed 11 bases, and the junction held 5 bases outside the gene matches. Germline CDR1 is SGHTA and CDR2 is FQGNSA. On this clone itself: The target antigen is unknown.

Profiled with immunoSEQ multiplex PCR; TCRdb holds only in-frame clones, not every one. Of approximately 170,000 clones listed, 88% are singletons. The time point was: blood 4 weeks post-SBRT, at nephrectomy. This sample's treatment: 15 Gy SBRT to primary tumor, nephrectomy 4 weeks later. Nephrectomy followed 15 Gy stereotactic body radiation by 4 weeks. Serial blood draws occurred at baseline and 2 and 4 weeks post-SBRT. Sequencing used blood, obtained from a patient whose treatment included radiotherapy and nephrectomy. The sequence derives from a woman between 50 and 59 years old with renal cell carcinoma. This chain uses TRBV7-2 with TRBJ2-7, with 9 bases identical to TRBD1. CDR3 DNA: TGTGCCAGCAGCTTTCAAGGACAGGGGAAGTACTTC. It specifies CASSFQGQGKYF.